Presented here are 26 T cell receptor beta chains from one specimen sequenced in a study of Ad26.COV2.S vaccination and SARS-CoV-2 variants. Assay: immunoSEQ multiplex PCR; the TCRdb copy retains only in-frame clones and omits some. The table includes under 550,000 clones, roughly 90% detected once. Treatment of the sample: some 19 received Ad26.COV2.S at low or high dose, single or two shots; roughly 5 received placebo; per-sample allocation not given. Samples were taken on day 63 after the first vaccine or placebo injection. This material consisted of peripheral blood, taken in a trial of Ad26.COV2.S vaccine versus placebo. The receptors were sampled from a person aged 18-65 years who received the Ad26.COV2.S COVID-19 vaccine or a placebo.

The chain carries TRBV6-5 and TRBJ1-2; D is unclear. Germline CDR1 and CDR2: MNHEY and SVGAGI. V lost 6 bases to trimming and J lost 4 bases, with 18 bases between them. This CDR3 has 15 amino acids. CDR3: CASSRARMGVYGYTF. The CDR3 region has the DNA TGTGCCAGCAGCCGCGCGCGGATGGGCGTCTATGGCTACACCTTC.

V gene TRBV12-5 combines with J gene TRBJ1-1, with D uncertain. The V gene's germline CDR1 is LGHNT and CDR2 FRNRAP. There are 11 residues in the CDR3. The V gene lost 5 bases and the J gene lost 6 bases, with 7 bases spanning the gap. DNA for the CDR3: TGTGCTAGTGGTACGAGACCTGAAGCTTTCTTT. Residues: CASGTRPEAFF.

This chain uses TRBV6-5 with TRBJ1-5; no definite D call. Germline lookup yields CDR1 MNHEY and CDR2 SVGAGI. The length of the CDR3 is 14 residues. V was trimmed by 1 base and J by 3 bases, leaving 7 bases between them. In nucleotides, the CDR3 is TGTGCCAGCAGTTACTTGGCAGTCAATCAGCCCCAGCATTTT. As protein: CASSYLAVNQPQHF.

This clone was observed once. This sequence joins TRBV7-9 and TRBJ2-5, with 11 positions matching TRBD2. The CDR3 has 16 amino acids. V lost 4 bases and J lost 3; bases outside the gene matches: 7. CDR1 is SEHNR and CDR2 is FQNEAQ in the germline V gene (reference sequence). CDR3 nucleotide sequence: TGTGCCAGCAGCTCGCCGGGACTAGCGGCCAAAGAGACCCAGTACTTC. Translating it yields CASSSPGLAAKETQYF.

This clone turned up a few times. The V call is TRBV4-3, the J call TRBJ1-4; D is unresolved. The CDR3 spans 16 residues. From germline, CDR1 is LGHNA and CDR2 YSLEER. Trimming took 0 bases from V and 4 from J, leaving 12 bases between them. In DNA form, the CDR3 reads TGCGCCAGCAGCCAAGACCTCTCCCCTGATAATGAAAAACTGTTTTTT. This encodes CASSQDLSPDNEKLFF.

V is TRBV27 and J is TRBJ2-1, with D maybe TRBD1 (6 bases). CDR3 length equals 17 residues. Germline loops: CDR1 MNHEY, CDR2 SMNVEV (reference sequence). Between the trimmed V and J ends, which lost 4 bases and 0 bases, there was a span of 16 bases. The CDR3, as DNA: TGTGCCAGCAGTTCTGGGGACACAGCTCGCTCCTACAATGAGCAGTTCTTC. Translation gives CASSSGDTARSYNEQFF.

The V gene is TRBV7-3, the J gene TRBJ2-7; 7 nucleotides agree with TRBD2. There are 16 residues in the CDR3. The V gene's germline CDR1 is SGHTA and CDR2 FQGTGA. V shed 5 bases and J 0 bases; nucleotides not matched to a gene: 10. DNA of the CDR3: TGTGCCAGCAGCCCTTCAACCGGGACTACCTCCTACGAGCAGTACTTC. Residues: CASSPSTGTTSYEQYF.

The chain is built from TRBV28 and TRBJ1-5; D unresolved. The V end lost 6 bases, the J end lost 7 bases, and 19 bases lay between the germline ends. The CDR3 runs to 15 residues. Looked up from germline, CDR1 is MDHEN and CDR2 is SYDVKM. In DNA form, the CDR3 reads TGTGCCAGCAGCACCGGCCAAAGCAGCGGCCAGCCCCAGCATTTT. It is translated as CASSTGQSSGQPQHF.

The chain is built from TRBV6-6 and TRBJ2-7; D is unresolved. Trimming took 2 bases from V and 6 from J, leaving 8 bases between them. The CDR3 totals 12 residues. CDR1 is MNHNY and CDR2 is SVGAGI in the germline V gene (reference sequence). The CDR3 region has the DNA TGTGCCAGCAGTTACGGAGAAGCCGAGCAGTACTTC. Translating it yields CASSYGEAEQYF.

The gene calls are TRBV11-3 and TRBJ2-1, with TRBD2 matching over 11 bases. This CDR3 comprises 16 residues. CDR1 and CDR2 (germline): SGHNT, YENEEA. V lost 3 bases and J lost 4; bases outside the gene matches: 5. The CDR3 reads CASSLASGGFYNEQFF. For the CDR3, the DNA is TGTGCCAGCAGCTTGGCTAGCGGGGGGTTTTACAATGAGCAGTTCTTC.

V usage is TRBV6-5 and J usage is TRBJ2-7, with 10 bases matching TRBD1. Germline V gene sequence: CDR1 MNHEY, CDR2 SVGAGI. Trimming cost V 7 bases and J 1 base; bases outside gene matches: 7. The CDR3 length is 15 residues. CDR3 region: CASKVGQGSSYEQYF. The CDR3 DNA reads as TGTGCCAGCAAAGTGGGACAGGGGAGTTCCTACGAGCAGTACTTC.

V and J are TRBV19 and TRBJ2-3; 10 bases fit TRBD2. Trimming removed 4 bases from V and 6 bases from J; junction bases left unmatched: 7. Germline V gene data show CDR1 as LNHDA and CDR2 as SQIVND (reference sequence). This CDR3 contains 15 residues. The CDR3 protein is CASSTEAGGYDTQYF. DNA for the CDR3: TGTGCCAGTAGTACGGAAGCGGGGGGGTATGATACGCAGTATTTT.

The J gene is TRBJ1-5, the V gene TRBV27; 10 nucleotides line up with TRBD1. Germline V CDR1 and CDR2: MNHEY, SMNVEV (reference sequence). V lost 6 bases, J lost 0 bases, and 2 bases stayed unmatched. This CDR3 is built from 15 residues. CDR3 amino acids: CASSRTGGSNQPQHF. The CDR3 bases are TGTGCCAGCAGCCGGACAGGGGGTAGCAATCAGCCCCAGCATTTT.

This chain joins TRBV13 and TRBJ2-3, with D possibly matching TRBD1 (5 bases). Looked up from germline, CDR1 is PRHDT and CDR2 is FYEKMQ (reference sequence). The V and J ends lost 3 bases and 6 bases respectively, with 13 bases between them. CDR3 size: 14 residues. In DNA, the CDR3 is TGTGCCAGCAGCTTGGGGCAGGGTGTCGATACGCAGTATTTT. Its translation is CASSLGQGVDTQYF. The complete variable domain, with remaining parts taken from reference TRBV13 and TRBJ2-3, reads AAGVIQSPRHLIKEKRETATLKCYPIPRHDTVYWYQQGPGQDPQFLISFYEKMQSDKGSIPDRFSAQQFSDYHSELNMSSLELGDSALYFCASSLGQGVDTQYFGPGTRLTVL.

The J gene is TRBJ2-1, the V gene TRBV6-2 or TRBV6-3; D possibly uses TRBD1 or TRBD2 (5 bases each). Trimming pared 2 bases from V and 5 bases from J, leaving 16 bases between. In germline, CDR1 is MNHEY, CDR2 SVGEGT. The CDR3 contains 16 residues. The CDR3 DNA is TGTGCCAGCAGTTACCGTGAGTTGGGACGGAACAATGAGCAGTTCTTC. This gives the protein CASSYRELGRNNEQFF.

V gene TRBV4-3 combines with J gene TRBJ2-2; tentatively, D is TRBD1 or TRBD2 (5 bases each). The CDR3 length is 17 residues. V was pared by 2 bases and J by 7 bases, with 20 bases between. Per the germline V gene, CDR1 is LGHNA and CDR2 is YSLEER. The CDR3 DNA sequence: TGCGCCAGCAGCCAATTTGTCGGGGCAGGTACCATCGGGGAGCTGTTTTTT. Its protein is CASSQFVGAGTIGELFF.

DNA for the CDR3: TGTGCCAGTAGTATAGATGGGGAGACCCAGTACTTC. Translating it yields CASSIDGETQYF. The rearrangement links TRBV19 to TRBJ2-5; D not certain. The V and J ends lost 0 bases and 5 bases respectively, with 4 bases between them. Germline loops: CDR1 LNHDA, CDR2 SQIVND (reference sequence). The CDR3 loop spans 12 amino acids. Full variable domain (outside the CDR3, taken from reference TRBV19 and TRBJ2-5): DGGITQSPKYLFRKEGQNVTLSCEQNLNHDAMYWYRQDPGQGLRLIYYSQIVNDFQKGDIAEGYSVSREKKESFPLTVTSAQKNPTAFYLCASSIDGETQYFGPGTRLLVL.

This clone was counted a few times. In nucleotides, the CDR3 is TGCAGCGTTGAAGAACAGGGGGAGAGTGGCTACACCTTC. Translation gives CSVEEQGESGYTF. The chain couples TRBV29-1 to TRBJ1-2, with 8 bases aligning to TRBD1. Germline V lookup: CDR1 SQVTM, CDR2 ANQGSEA. The CDR3 has 13 amino acids. The V gene end was trimmed by 0 bases and the J gene end by 7 bases; junction bases not matched to a gene: 4.

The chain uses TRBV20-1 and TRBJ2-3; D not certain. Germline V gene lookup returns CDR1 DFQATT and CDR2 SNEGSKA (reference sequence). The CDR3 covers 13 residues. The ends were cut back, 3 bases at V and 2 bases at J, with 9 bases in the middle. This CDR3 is CSASEAVTDTQYF. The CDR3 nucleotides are TGCAGTGCTAGTGAGGCAGTCACAGATACGCAGTATTTT.

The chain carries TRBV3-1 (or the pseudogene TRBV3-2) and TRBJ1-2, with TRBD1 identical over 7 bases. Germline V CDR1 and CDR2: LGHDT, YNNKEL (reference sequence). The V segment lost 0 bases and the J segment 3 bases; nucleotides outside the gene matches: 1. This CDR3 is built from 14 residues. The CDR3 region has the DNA TGTGCCAGCAGCCAAGATCAGGGGGACTATGGCTACACCTTC. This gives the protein CASSQDQGDYGYTF.

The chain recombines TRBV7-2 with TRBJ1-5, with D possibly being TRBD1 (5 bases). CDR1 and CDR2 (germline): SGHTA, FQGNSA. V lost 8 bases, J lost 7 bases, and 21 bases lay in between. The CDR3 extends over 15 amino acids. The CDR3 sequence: CASSPGGAGGQPQHF. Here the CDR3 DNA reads TGTGCCAGCTCGCCGGGAGGCGCGGGGGGACAGCCCCAGCATTTT.

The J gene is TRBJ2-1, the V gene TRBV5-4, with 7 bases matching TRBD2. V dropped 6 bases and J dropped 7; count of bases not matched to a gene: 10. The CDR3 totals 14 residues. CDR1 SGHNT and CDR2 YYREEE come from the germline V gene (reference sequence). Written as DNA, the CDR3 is TGTGCCAGCACCATCGGGGGAGGGTGGAATGAGCAGTTCTTC. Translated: CASTIGGGWNEQFF.

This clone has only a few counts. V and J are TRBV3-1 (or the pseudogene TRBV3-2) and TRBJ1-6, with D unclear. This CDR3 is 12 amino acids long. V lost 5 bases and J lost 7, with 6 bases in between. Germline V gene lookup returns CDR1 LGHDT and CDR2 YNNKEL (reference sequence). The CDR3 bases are TGTGCCAGCAGCGGCGGCAATTCACCCCTCCACTTT. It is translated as CASSGGNSPLHF.

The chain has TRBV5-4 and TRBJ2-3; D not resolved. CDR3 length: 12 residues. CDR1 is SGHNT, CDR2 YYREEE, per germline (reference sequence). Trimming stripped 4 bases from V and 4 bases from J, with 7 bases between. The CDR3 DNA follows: TGTGCCAGCAGCCCATCAGCAGATACGCAGTATTTT. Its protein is CASSPSADTQYF.

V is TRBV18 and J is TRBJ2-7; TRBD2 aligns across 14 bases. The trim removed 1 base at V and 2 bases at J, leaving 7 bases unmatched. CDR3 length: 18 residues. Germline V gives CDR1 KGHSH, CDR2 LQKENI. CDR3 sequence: CASSPRKGTSGGAYEQYF. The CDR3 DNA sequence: TGTGCCAGCTCACCACGCAAAGGGACTAGCGGGGGAGCCTACGAGCAGTACTTC. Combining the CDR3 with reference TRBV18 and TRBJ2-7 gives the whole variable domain NAGVMQNPRHLVRRRGQEARLRCSPMKGHSHVYWYRQLPEEGLKFMVYLQKENIIDESGMPKERFSAEFPKEGPSILRIQQVVRGDSAAYFCASSPRKGTSGGAYEQYFGPGTRLTVT.

The CDR3 nucleotides read TGTGCCAGCATTTCAGGGGCCCCTACCCTCTACTATGGCTACACCTTC. Its protein is CASISGAPTLYYGYTF. This chain joins TRBV28 and TRBJ1-2; D perhaps matches TRBD1 (6 bases). Trimming stripped 7 bases from V and 3 bases from J, with 21 bases between. This CDR3 comprises 16 residues. CDR1 MDHEN and CDR2 SYDVKM come from the germline V gene.